The present entry profiles one T cell receptor beta chain with its context. Antigen unknown. This specimen comes from a study of T cell responses to AZD1222 COVID-19 vaccine. General study results and limits: Nearly half of spike-specific TCRs reportedly go after variant regions that carry no mutations. Recipients of AZD1222 seropositive at baseline numbered only five or six. Regions 160-218 and 743-854 held dominance among vaccine-associated CD4 TCRs, which spanned spike.

Generated by immunoSEQ multiplex PCR, the TCRdb table keeps only in-frame clones and is missing some. The repertoire holds 90,000 to 130,000 clones, with roughly 87% as singletons. The CDR3 contains 15 residues. With 2 bases removed from V and 5 bases from J, the gap between germline ends came to 16 bases. Germline V CDR1 and CDR2: LGHNA, YSLEER. The source was peripheral blood, collected on day 0 of AZD1222 vaccination. This chain links TRBV4-3 with TRBJ2-7; perhaps TRBD1 as D (6 bases). The TCR comes from an adult in good health. The CDR3 DNA sequence: TGCGCCAGCAGCCAAACCACAGGGTCGGGTAACGAGCAGTACTTC. It translates to CASSQTTGSGNEQYF.